What follows are 14 T cell receptor beta chains derived from one specimen sequenced in a study of a mutant IDH1 vaccine in newly diagnosed glioma. Assay used: immunoSEQ multiplex PCR; TCRdb lists only in-frame clones, some missing. Of under 85,000 clones listed, approximately 85% were seen once; the top ten hold 0.7% to 0.95%. What these receptors recognize is not known. Time point denoted: week 23, last vaccination. In every dose of vaccine, 300 ug of mutant IDH1 20-mer peptide was given alongside topical imiquimod. Source: PBMCs, taken from a glioma patient whose treatment included an IDH1 peptide vaccine. These receptors originate from a woman aged 45-65 years with glioma.

Turning to this clone: Within the sample, other DNA sequences also encode this same CDR3. The genes are TRBV6-1 and TRBJ1-5; the D is unclear. Trimming left V 4 bases short and J 5 bases short, with 9 bases between. CDR3 size: 13 residues. Per germline, CDR1 MNHNS and CDR2 SASEGT. Here the CDR3 reads CASSAGVYQPQHF. CDR3 nucleotides: TGTGCCAGCAGTGCTGGGGTTTATCAGCCCCAGCATTTT.

This chain connects TRBV5-6 to TRBJ2-5; 7 bases line up with TRBD2. The tail of the sequence fits TRBJ2-7 better, so the J call may be wrong. The CDR3 spans 15 residues. CDR1 and CDR2 (germline): SGHDT, YYEEEE. The CDR3 loop is CASSLWRERSYEQYF. CDR3 bases: TGTGCCAGCAGCTTGTGGCGGGAGAGGTCCTACGAGCAGTACTTC.

V gene TRBV9 combines with J gene TRBJ1-2; the D gene is possibly TRBD1 (6 bases). Trimming stripped 3 bases from V and 0 bases from J, with 12 bases between. The germline V gene has CDR1 SGDLS and CDR2 YYNGEE. The CDR3 has 15 residues. CDR3 protein: CASSATGKPNYGYTF. The CDR3 DNA follows: TGTGCCAGCAGCGCAACAGGGAAACCTAACTATGGCTACACCTTC.

As regards this clone: A junction boundary mismatches the germline segment, possibly from a read error. The chain joins TRBV11-2 to TRBJ1-2; 7 nucleotides line up with TRBD1. The germline gives CDR1 SGHAT, CDR2 FQNNGV. The length of the CDR3 is 17 residues. CDR3 DNA: TGTGCCAGCAACATCGGCAACCCCCGGGACAGCACCTATGGCCACACCTTC. Amino acids: CASNIGNPRDSTYGHTF. The full variable domain, with the rest looked up from reference TRBV11-2 and TRBJ1-2, is EAGVAQSPRYKIIEKRQSVAFWCNPISGHATLYWYQQILGQGPKLLIQFQNNGVVDDSQLPKDRFSAERLKGVDSTLKIQPAKLEDSAVYLCASNIGNPRDSTYGHTFGSGTRLTVV.

This chain joins TRBV5-1 and TRBJ1-1; D not resolved. Between the trimmed V and J ends, which lost 0 bases and 4 bases, there was a span of 13 bases. The germline gives CDR1 SGHRS, CDR2 YFSETQ. The CDR3 loop spans 15 amino acids. The CDR3 region is CASSLGHSRVTEAFF. CDR3 bases: TGCGCCAGCAGCTTGGGACATTCCAGAGTCACTGAAGCTTTCTTT. The whole variable domain, filled in from reference TRBV5-1 and TRBJ1-1, reads KAGVTQTPRYLIKTRGQQVTLSCSPISGHRSVSWYQQTPGQGLQFLFEYFSETQRNKGNFPGRFSGRQFSNSRSEMNVSTLELGDSALYLCASSLGHSRVTEAFFGQGTRLTVV.

This clone was counted a single time. The DNA of the CDR3 is TGCAGCGTTGCAGGGGATTACAACTATGGCTACACCTTC. Translating it yields CSVAGDYNYGYTF. The V gene is TRBV29-1, the J gene TRBJ1-2; weak D call: TRBD1 (6 bases). The length of the CDR3 is 13 residues. The ends were cut back, 4 bases at V and 2 bases at J, with 11 bases in the middle. In germline, CDR1 is SQVTM, CDR2 ANQGSEA.

The chain combines TRBV12-5 with TRBJ1-2, with 11 bases that match TRBD1. Trimming cost V 6 bases and J 4 bases; bases outside gene matches: 7. Germline V gene lookup returns CDR1 LGHNT and CDR2 FRNRAP. The CDR3 totals 15 residues. CDR3: CASGQIGQGAYGYTF. In DNA form, the CDR3 reads TGTGCTAGTGGGCAAATTGGACAGGGGGCCTATGGCTACACCTTC.

The chain employs TRBV5-1 and TRBJ1-2, with 10 bases lining up with TRBD1. V lost 1 base, J lost 3 bases, and 3 bases stayed unmatched. This CDR3 has 15 amino acids. CDR1 is SGHRS and CDR2 is YFSETQ in the germline V gene. The DNA of the CDR3 is TGCGCCAGCAGCTTGACGACAGGGGGCTACTATGGCTACACCTTC. Translated, it gives CASSLTTGGYYGYTF.

The chain couples TRBV2 to TRBJ1-4; 8 bases are a match to TRBD1. Germline values: CDR1 SNHLY, CDR2 FYNNEI. V dropped 4 bases and J dropped 5; count of bases not matched to a gene: 3. The CDR3 runs to 14 residues. In DNA, the CDR3 is TGTGCCAGCAGTGTGGGACAGGACAATGAAAAACTGTTTTTT. Translation: CASSVGQDNEKLFF. Together with reference TRBV2 and TRBJ1-4, the CDR3 gives the full variable domain: EPEVTQTPSHQVTQMGQEVILRCVPISNHLYFYWYRQILGQKVEFLVSFYNNEISEKSEIFDDQFSVERPDGSNFTLKIRSTKLEDSAMYFCASSVGQDNEKLFFGSGTQLSVL.

The chain uses TRBV27 and TRBJ1-5, with no clear D. CDR3 length: 14 amino acids. V shed 8 bases and J shed 1 base, with 12 bases lying between them. Germline values: CDR1 MNHEY, CDR2 SMNVEV (reference sequence). This CDR3 reads CASAVGGSNQPQHF. For the CDR3, the DNA is TGTGCCAGCGCCGTGGGTGGGAGCAATCAGCCCCAGCATTTT.

The chain combines TRBV30 with TRBJ1-2, with D tentatively TRBD1 (6 bases). The CDR3 loop spans 12 amino acids. Germline V gives CDR1 GTSNPN, CDR2 SVGIG (reference sequence). Trimming left V 4 bases short and J 6 bases short, with 12 bases between. This chain's CDR3 is CAWKGVENGYTF. For the CDR3, the DNA is TGTGCCTGGAAGGGGGTAGAGAATGGCTACACCTTC.

V and J are TRBV6-1 and TRBJ2-7; D gene uncertain. This CDR3 contains 15 residues. Germline-derived CDR1 and CDR2 are MNHNS and SASEGT. V was clipped by 9 bases and J by 0 bases, with 18 bases between them. CDR3 bases: TGTGCCAGTCTTTCAAGAGCCTTGAGCTCCTACGAGCAGTACTTC. Translating gives CASLSRALSSYEQYF.

The genes are TRBV6-6 and TRBJ2-5; D remains unclear. The DNA end is a closer match to TRBJ2-7, so the J assignment may be wrong. The CDR3 runs 13 residues. Per the germline V gene, CDR1 is MNHNY and CDR2 is SVGAGI (reference sequence). In DNA form, the CDR3 reads TGTGCCAGCAGTTTAGGCTACTCCTACGAGCAGTACTTC. This translates into CASSLGYSYEQYF.

V is TRBV5-1 and J is TRBJ2-5, with TRBD2 matching 10 bases. Germline-derived CDR1 and CDR2 are SGHRS and YFSETQ. The length of the CDR3 is 14 residues. V lost 7 bases, J lost 3 bases, and 6 bases stayed unmatched. CDR3 sequence: CASRVGLAEETQYF. As DNA, the CDR3 is TGCGCCAGCCGAGTTGGACTAGCGGAAGAGACCCAGTACTTC. Combining the CDR3 with reference TRBV5-1 and TRBJ2-5 gives the whole variable domain KAGVTQTPRYLIKTRGQQVTLSCSPISGHRSVSWYQQTPGQGLQFLFEYFSETQRNKGNFPGRFSGRQFSNSRSEMNVSTLELGDSALYLCASRVGLAEETQYFGPGTRLLVL.